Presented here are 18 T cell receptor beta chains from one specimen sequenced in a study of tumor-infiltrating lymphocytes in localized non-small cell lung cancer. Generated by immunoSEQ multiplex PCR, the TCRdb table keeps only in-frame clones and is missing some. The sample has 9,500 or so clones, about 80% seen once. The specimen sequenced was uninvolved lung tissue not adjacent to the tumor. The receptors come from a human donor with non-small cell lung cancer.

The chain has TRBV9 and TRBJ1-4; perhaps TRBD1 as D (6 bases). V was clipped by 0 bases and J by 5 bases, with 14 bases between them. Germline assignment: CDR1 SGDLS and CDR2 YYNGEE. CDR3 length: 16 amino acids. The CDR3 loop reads CASSVDQQGLNEKLFF. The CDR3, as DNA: TGTGCCAGCAGCGTAGACCAGCAGGGGTTAAATGAAAAACTGTTTTTT.

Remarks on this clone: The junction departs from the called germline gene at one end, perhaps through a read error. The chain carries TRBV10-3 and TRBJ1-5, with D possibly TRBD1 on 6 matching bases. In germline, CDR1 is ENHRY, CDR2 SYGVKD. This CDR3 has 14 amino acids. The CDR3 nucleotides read TGTGCCACCAGTGACGGGACACTCAATCAGCCCCAGCATTTT. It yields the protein CATSDGTLNQPQHF.

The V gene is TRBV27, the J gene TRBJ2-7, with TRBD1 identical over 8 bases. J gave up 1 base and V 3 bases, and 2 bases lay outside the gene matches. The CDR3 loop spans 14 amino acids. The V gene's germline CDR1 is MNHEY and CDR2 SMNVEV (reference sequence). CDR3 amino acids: CASSLYRGSYEQYF. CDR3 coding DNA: TGTGCCAGCAGTTTGTACAGGGGGTCCTACGAGCAGTACTTC.

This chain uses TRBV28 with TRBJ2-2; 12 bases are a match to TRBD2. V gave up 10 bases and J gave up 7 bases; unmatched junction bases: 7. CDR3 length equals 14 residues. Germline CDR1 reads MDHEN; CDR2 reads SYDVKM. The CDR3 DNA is TGTGCCAATATACTAGCGGGAGGAATCGGGGAGCTGTTTTTT. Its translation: CANILAGGIGELFF.

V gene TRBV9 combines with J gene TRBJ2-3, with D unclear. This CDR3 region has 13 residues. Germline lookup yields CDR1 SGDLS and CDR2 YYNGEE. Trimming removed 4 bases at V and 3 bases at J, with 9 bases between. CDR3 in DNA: TGTGCCAGCAGCTTTTGGGGAACAGATACGCAGTATTTT. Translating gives CASSFWGTDTQYF.

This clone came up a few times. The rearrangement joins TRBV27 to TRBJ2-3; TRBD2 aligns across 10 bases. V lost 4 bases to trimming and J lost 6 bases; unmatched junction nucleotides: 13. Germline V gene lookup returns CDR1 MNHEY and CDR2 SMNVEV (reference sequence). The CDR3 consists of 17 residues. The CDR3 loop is CASSSPASGGEGDTQYF. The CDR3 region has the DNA TGTGCCAGCAGTTCCCCGGCTAGCGGGGGAGAGGGGGATACGCAGTATTTT.

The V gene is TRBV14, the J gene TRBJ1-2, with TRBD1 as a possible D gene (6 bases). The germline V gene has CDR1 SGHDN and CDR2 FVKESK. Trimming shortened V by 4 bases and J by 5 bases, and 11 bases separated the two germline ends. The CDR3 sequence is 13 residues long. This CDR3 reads CASSPDRKYGYTF. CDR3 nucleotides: TGTGCCAGCAGCCCGGACAGAAAGTATGGCTACACCTTC.

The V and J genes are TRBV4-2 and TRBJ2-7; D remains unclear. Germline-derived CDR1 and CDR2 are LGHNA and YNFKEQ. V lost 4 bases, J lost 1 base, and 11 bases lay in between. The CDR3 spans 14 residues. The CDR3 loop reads CASSPSSFSYEQYF. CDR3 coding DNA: TGTGCCAGCAGCCCCAGTAGTTTTTCCTACGAGCAGTACTTC.

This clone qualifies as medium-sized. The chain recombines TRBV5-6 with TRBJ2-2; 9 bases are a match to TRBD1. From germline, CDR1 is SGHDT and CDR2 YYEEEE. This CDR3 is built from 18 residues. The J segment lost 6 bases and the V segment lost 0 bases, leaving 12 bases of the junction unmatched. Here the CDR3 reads CASSLGILTGGRAGELFF. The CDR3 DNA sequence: TGTGCCAGCAGCTTGGGGATTTTGACAGGGGGAAGGGCCGGGGAGCTGTTTTTT.

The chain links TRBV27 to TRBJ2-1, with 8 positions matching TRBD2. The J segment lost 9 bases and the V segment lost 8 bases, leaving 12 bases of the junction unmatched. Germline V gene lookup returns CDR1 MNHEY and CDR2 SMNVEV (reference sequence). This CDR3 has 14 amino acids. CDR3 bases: TGTGCCAGCCGCAGGGGCGGGAGGAGCAGTGAGCAGTTCTTC. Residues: CASRRGGRSSEQFF.

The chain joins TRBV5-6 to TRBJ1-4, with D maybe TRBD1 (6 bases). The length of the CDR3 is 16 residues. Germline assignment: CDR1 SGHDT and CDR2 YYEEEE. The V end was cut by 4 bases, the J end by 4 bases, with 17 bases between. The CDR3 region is CASSSKGVPGNEKLFF. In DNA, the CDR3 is TGTGCCAGCAGCAGTAAGGGGGTACCGGGTAATGAAAAACTGTTTTTT. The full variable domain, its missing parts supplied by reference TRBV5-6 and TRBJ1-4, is DAGVTQSPTHLIKTRGQQVTLRCSPKSGHDTVSWYQQALGQGPQFIFQYYEEEERQRGNFPDRFSGHQFPNYSSELNVNALLLGDSALYLCASSSKGVPGNEKLFFGSGTQLSVL.

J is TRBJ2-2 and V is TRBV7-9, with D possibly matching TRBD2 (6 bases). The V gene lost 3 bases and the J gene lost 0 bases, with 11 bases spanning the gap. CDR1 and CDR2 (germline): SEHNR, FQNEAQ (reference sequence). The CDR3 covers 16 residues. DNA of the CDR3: TGTGCCAGCAGCTTGACCGGGGGACCGAACACCGGGGAGCTGTTTTTT. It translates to CASSLTGGPNTGELFF.

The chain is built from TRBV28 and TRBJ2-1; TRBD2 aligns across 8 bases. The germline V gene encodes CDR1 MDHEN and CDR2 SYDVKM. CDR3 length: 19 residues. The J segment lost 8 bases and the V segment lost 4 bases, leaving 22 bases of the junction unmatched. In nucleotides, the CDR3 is TGTGCCAGCAGTTCCCGATACTCCTTTGGCGGGAGGAAACCGGATGAGCAGTTCTTC. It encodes CASSSRYSFGGRKPDEQFF.

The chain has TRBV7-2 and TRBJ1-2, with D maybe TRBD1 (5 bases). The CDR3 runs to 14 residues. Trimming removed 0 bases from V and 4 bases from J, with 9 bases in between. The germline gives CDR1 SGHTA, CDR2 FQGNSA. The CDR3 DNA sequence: TGTGCCAGCAGCTTAGCGGGGACTGGCTATGGCTACACCTTC. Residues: CASSLAGTGYGYTF. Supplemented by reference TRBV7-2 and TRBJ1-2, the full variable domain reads GAGVSQSPSNKVTEKGKDVELRCDPISGHTALYWYRQSLGQGLEFLIYFQGNSAPDKSGLPSDRFSAERTGGSVSTLTIQRTQQEDSAVYLCASSLAGTGYGYTFGSGTRLTVV.

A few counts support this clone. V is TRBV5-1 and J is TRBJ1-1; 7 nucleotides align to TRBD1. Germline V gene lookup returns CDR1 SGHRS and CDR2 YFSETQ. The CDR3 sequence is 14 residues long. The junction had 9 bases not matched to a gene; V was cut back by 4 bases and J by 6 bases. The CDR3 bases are TGCGCCAGCAGCACTCCGGGACAGTTATCTGAAGCTTTCTTT. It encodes CASSTPGQLSEAFF. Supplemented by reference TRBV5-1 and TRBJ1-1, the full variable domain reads KAGVTQTPRYLIKTRGQQVTLSCSPISGHRSVSWYQQTPGQGLQFLFEYFSETQRNKGNFPGRFSGRQFSNSRSEMNVSTLELGDSALYLCASSTPGQLSEAFFGQGTRLTVV.

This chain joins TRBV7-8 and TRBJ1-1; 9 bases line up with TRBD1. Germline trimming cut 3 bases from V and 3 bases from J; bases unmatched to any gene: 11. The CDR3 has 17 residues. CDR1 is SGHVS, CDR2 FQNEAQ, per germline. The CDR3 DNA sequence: TGTGCCAGCAGCTTCCAGGGGCCGGGACAGGGACACACTGAAGCTTTCTTT. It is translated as CASSFQGPGQGHTEAFF.

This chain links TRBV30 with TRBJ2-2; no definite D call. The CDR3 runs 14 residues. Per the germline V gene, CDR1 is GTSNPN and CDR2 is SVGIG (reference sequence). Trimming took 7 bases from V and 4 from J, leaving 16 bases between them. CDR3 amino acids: CASPLRKVTGELFF. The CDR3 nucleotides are TGTGCCTCGCCCCTTCGGAAAGTCACCGGGGAGCTGTTTTTT.

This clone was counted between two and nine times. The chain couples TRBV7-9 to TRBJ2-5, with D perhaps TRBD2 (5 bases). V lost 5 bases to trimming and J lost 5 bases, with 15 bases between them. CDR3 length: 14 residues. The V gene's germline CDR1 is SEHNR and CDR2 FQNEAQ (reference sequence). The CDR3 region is CASSLEGPPETQYF. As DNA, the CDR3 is TGTGCCAGCAGCCTAGAGGGCCCGCCCGAGACCCAGTACTTC.